The T cell receptor beta chain under discussion was sequenced for a study of CD8 T cells in ankylosing spondylitis. The length of the CDR3 is 16 residues. V lost 1 base, J lost 4 bases, and 6 bases stayed unmatched. Germline V gene sequence: CDR1 KGHDR, CDR2 SFDVKD. TCRdb called the 5' RACE reads again in MiXCR, with one record for every CDR3 protein. The sample has roughly 700,000 distinct CDR3 sequences, around 17% seen once; the top ten hold around a fifth. Study-level points and caveats: Seemingly distinctive of ankylosing spondylitis blood was a TCR beta motif formed by eight highly homologous variants. CD8+ cells made up the disease-linked clones, which were relatively rare in peripheral blood. A number of the motif variants had already been described in reactive arthritis synovial fluid and blood.

This clonotype came up a few times. Its antigen is unidentified. The chain joins TRBV24-1 to TRBJ2-1; 7 bases match TRBD2. The sample comprised blood, either unsorted or a sorted T cell fraction (not recorded which). This sequence originates from a male donor with ankylosing spondylitis. The CDR3 reads CATSDFSSGGYNEQFF. DNA of the CDR3: TGTGCCACCAGTGATTTCAGTTCCGGGGGGTACAATGAGCAGTTCTTC.